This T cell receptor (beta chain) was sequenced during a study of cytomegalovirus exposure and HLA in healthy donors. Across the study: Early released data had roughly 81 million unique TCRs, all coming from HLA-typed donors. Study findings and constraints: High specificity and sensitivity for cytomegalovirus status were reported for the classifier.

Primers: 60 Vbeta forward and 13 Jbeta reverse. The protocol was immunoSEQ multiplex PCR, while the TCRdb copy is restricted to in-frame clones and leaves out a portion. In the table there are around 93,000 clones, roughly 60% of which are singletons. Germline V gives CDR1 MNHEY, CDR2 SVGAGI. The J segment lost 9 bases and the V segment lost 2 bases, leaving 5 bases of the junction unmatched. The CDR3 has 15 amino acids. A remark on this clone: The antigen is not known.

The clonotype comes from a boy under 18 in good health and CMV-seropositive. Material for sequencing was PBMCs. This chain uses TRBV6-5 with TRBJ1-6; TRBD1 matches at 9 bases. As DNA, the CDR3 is TGTGCCAGCAGTTACACCGGGACAGGGTTTTCACCCCTCCACTTT. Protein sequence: CASSYTGTGFSPLHF.